This entry lists 14 T cell receptor beta chains sequenced from one sample in a study of CD8+ T cells in alopecia areata. As the sequencing template, cDNA was produced by extracting RNA and reverse transcribing it. This table comes from immunoSEQ multiplex PCR, and its TCRdb copy is limited to in-frame clones, with some not included. The sample includes roughly 140,000 clones, roughly 80% of them seen just once. Treatment here: oral pan-JAK inhibitor, 5-10 mg twice daily. The sample here was CD8+ T cells sorted from blood, taken at week 4, from a patient treated with tofacitinib. The receptors were sampled from a human donor with alopecia areata.

This sequence joins TRBV7-8 and TRBJ2-7, with a weak D call TRBD1 (5 bases). V was cut by 5 bases and J by 7 bases, with 9 bases left in between. This CDR3 is 11 amino acids long. CDR1 is SGHVS, CDR2 FQNEAQ, per germline. The CDR3, as DNA: TGTGCCAGCAGCCTCACAGGAGAGCAGTACTTC. It translates to CASSLTGEQYF.

The chain is built from TRBV27 and TRBJ2-7, with TRBD2 identical over 7 bases. This CDR3 has 13 residues. Looked up from germline, CDR1 is MNHEY and CDR2 is SMNVEV (reference sequence). V trimming: 6 bases; J trimming: 3 bases; junction bases outside the gene matches: 5. The CDR3 reads CASRGGEGYEQYF. DNA of the CDR3: TGTGCCAGCAGGGGGGGGGAAGGCTACGAGCAGTACTTC.

The rearrangement links TRBV5-1 to TRBJ2-7, with D perhaps TRBD2 (6 bases). Trimming left V 5 bases short and J 2 bases short, with 14 bases between. CDR1 SGHRS and CDR2 YFSETQ come from the germline V gene. CDR3 length equals 14 residues. DNA for the CDR3: TGCGCCAGCAGTGATGGGACGGGAGCCTACGAGCAGTACTTC. This codes for CASSDGTGAYEQYF.

This chain uses TRBV15 with TRBJ1-1; D may be TRBD1 (5 bases). CDR1 is LNHNV, CDR2 YYDKDF, per germline (reference sequence). V lost 0 bases, J lost 0 bases, and 8 bases lay in between. The CDR3 covers 15 residues. CDR3 DNA sequence: TGTGCCACCAGCAGAGAGGGGGACGTGAACACTGAAGCTTTCTTT. This encodes CATSREGDVNTEAFF.

The chain is built from TRBV7-8 and TRBJ2-7, with D possibly being TRBD1 or TRBD2 (5 bases each). The germline gives CDR1 SGHVS, CDR2 FQNEAQ. CDR3 size: 15 residues. Trimming pared 1 base from V and 3 bases from J, leaving 13 bases between. The CDR3 DNA reads TGTGCCAGCAGCTTAGAGGCCAGGGAGAACTACGAGCAGTACTTC. This sequence encodes CASSLEARENYEQYF.

The chain couples TRBV5-6 to TRBJ2-3, with a tentative D call TRBD2 (6 bases). The germline gives CDR1 SGHDT, CDR2 YYEEEE. The CDR3 spans 16 residues. The V gene lost 0 bases and the J gene lost 2 bases, with 13 bases spanning the gap. CDR3 in DNA: TGTGCCAGCAGCTTGGGTACGGGGGTTACCACAGATACGCAGTATTTT. The encoded protein is CASSLGTGVTTDTQYF.

As to this clone: Other DNA sequences in the sample encode the same CDR3. The J gene is TRBJ2-5, the V gene TRBV5-1, with D unresolved. CDR3 length: 12 residues. V was trimmed by 1 base and J by 5 bases, leaving 6 bases between them. Per the germline V gene, CDR1 is SGHRS and CDR2 is YFSETQ. CDR3 sequence: CASSLNGETQYF. The CDR3 region has the DNA TGCGCCAGCAGCTTGAATGGGGAGACCCAGTACTTC.

There are a few counts of this clone. The V gene is TRBV29-1, the J gene TRBJ2-3; no firm D call. The CDR3 covers 15 residues. V lost 4 bases and J 0 bases, leaving 14 bases between the germline ends. Per germline, CDR1 SQVTM and CDR2 ANQGSEA. The CDR3, as DNA: TGCAGCGTTGTACCAGCAGCAACCAGCACAGATACGCAGTATTTT. This translates into CSVVPAATSTDTQYF.

The V and J genes are TRBV7-2 and TRBJ2-1; TRBD1 is a possible D gene (5 bases). The CDR3 is 14 residues long. Germline values: CDR1 SGHTA, CDR2 FQGNSA. V lost 5 bases, J lost 3 bases, and 11 bases lay in between. CDR3 in DNA: TGTGCCAGCAGCCAGGGTTCCGACTACAATGAGCAGTTCTTC. Translation: CASSQGSDYNEQFF.

This chain links TRBV4-1 with TRBJ2-1; no reliable D call. V gave up 0 bases and J gave up 12 bases, with 9 bases separating them. Germline-derived CDR1 and CDR2 are MGHRA and YSYEKL. CDR3 length: 12 residues. Here the CDR3 reads CASSQDLFTQFF. The CDR3 DNA sequence: TGCGCCAGCAGCCAAGATCTTTTCACGCAGTTCTTC.

The chain joins TRBV7-2 to TRBJ2-7, with 7 bases fitting TRBD2. Trimming cost V 0 bases and J 2 bases; bases outside gene matches: 4. Germline CDR1 reads SGHTA; CDR2 reads FQGNSA. The CDR3 is 15 residues long. The CDR3 protein is CASSLADGLAYEQYF. The CDR3 DNA follows: TGTGCCAGCAGCTTAGCTGACGGACTAGCCTACGAGCAGTACTTC.

This clone was detected only a few times. This chain uses TRBV29-1 with TRBJ2-7, with 8 positions matching TRBD1. This CDR3 is built from 13 residues. Trimming cost V 7 bases and J 1 base; bases outside gene matches: 6. Germline CDR1 and CDR2: SQVTM and ANQGSEA. The CDR3 loop reads CSAVNRGSYEQYF. The CDR3 coding sequence is TGCAGCGCCGTGAACAGGGGGTCCTACGAGCAGTACTTC.

This clone showed up just once. This sequence joins TRBV2 and TRBJ2-7; D is undetermined. Germline V gene lookup returns CDR1 SNHLY and CDR2 FYNNEI. This CDR3 has 12 amino acids. Trimming shortened V by 3 bases and J by 2 bases, and 5 bases separated the two germline ends. The CDR3 DNA sequence: TGTGCCAGCAGTGATCGGACCTACGAGCAGTACTTC. Its translation is CASSDRTYEQYF.

The chain employs TRBV27 and TRBJ2-7, with D perhaps TRBD1 or TRBD2 (5 bases each). CDR1 and CDR2 (germline): MNHEY, SMNVEV (reference sequence). Trimming took off 2 bases at V and 8 bases at J, with 16 bases between the two ends. The CDR3 spans 14 residues. CDR3 sequence reads: CASSLPGTGNKQYF. The CDR3 bases are TGTGCCAGCAGTTTACCCGGGACGGGGAACAAGCAGTACTTC.